This TCR beta chain appears in the sequencing data of a study of tumor-infiltrating lymphocytes in primary liver carcinoma. Each 20-30 mg portion of unsorted bulk tissue served as the source for co-extraction of RNA and DNA. The CDR3 is 20 residues long. The junction had 16 bases not matched to a gene; V was cut back by 4 bases and J by 6 bases. The V gene's germline CDR1 is SGHNT and CDR2 YENEEA. With a constant-region primer, TCR beta cDNA was made from around 530 ng of total RNA. Researchers made the TCR beta libraries by running three nested multiplex PCR rounds with slightly modified ARM-PCR. A C-beta reverse primer and TRBV1-TRBV30 forward primers served in each of the first two PCR rounds, at 9 to 10 cycles apiece. Using its own MiXCR run on the multiplex PCR reads, TCRdb lists one record per CDR3 protein. The sample includes tens of thousands of distinct CDR3 sequences, roughly three quarters of them seen just once.

The specimen sequenced was liver tumor tissue from sampling region 4. Subset specified: tumor region T4, right-lateral pole. This clonotype originated in a woman aged 25 to 39 with primary liver carcinoma and hepatitis B virus infection. V gene TRBV11-3 combines with J gene TRBJ2-2; 14 bases agree with TRBD2. CDR3 residues: CASSSTPGTSGRGVPGELFF. Written as DNA, the CDR3 is TGTGCCAGCAGCTCTACCCCCGGGACTAGCGGGAGAGGTGTTCCCGGGGAGCTGTTTTTT. The entire variable domain, with the rest obtained from reference TRBV11-3 and TRBJ2-2, is as follows: EAGVVQSPRYKIIEKKQPVAFWCNPISGHNTLYWYLQNLGQGPELLIRYENEEAVDDSQLPKDRFSAERLKGVDSTLKIQPAELGDSAVYLCASSSTPGTSGRGVPGELFFGEGSRLTVL.